This entry lists 21 T cell receptor beta chains sequenced from one sample in a study of cytomegalovirus exposure and HLA in healthy donors. The table came from immunoSEQ multiplex PCR; TCRdb's copy has only in-frame clones and leaves some out. The sample has 150,000 to 200,000 clones, just under 90% seen once; the top ten hold 10%. Sequenced input: PBMCs. The receptor set was obtained from a woman aged 18 to 35 in good health and CMV-seropositive.

The chain's CDR3 is CASSVGRAGKPYEQYF. In DNA form, the CDR3 reads TGTGCCAGCAGCGTAGGTAGAGCGGGGAAGCCCTACGAGCAGTACTTC. This chain joins TRBV9 and TRBJ2-7; TRBD2 agrees at 7 bases. This CDR3 comprises 16 residues. Germline trimming cut 0 bases from V and 2 bases from J; bases unmatched to any gene: 8. Germline lookup yields CDR1 SGDLS and CDR2 YYNGEE.

The J gene is TRBJ2-1, the V gene TRBV19; TRBD2 aligns across 10 bases. The V segment lost 6 bases and the J segment 3 bases; nucleotides outside the gene matches: 5. This CDR3 is 15 amino acids long. Germline lookup yields CDR1 LNHDA and CDR2 SQIVND (reference sequence). CDR3 bases: TGTGCCAGTAGCTCAGGACTAGCGGTCTACAATGAGCAGTTCTTC. This translates into CASSSGLAVYNEQFF.

The chain employs TRBV11-2 and TRBJ1-2; 11 bases are a match to TRBD1. With V trimmed by 1 base and J by 4 bases, 5 bases remained unmatched. This CDR3 spans 16 amino acids. Germline V lookup: CDR1 SGHAT, CDR2 FQNNGV. This CDR3 reads CASSLGGQGVGYGYTF. The CDR3 nucleotides read TGTGCCAGCAGCTTAGGGGGACAGGGGGTCGGCTATGGCTACACCTTC.

The gene calls are TRBV2 and TRBJ1-2, with 9 bases fitting TRBD1. The CDR3 is 13 residues long. Germline CDR1 SNHLY, CDR2 FYNNEI. Losses at the gene ends were 5 bases for V and 6 bases for J; bases not matched to a gene: 4. The CDR3 protein is CASSITGGDGYTF. The CDR3 DNA reads as TGTGCCAGCAGTATAACAGGGGGCGATGGCTACACCTTC.

This clone is a singleton in its sample. The rearrangement uses TRBV7-9 and TRBJ1-2; D is uncertain. V gave up 6 bases and J gave up 8 bases, with 13 bases separating them. Germline assignment: CDR1 SEHNR and CDR2 FQNEAQ (reference sequence). This CDR3 has 12 amino acids. This chain's CDR3 is CASSPQSWGYTF. In DNA form, the CDR3 reads TGTGCCAGCAGTCCTCAGTCCTGGGGCTACACCTTC. The full variable domain, in which reference TRBV7-9 and TRBJ1-2 provide the parts outside the CDR3, is DTGVSQNPRHKITKRGQNVTFRCDPISEHNRLYWYRQTLGQGPEFLTYFQNEAQLEKSRLLSDRFSAERPKGSFSTLEIQRTEQGDSAMYLCASSPQSWGYTFGSGTRLTVV.

V usage is TRBV18 and J usage is TRBJ2-3; tentatively, D is TRBD2 (6 bases). Trimming removed 4 bases at V and 0 bases at J, with 8 bases between. The CDR3 is made up of 14 amino acids. Germline loops: CDR1 KGHSH, CDR2 LQKENI. For the CDR3, the DNA is TGTGCCAGCTCACTAGCGGATAGCACAGATACGCAGTATTTT. Amino acids: CASSLADSTDTQYF.

This rearrangement joins TRBV7-8 to TRBJ2-7; 9 positions agree with TRBD1. Germline assignment: CDR1 SGHVS and CDR2 FQNEAQ. The CDR3 loop spans 15 amino acids. V was pared by 3 bases and J by 3 bases, with 6 bases of the junction left unmatched. The CDR3 nucleotides read TGTGCCAGCAGCTTTACCGGGACAGGGAACTACGAGCAGTACTTC. Translated, it gives CASSFTGTGNYEQYF.

This clone was observed a single time. The J gene is TRBJ2-3, the V gene TRBV9; D remains ambiguous. CDR3 length: 13 residues. The germline CDR1 and CDR2 sequences are SGDLS and YYNGEE. V was pared by 0 bases and J by 6 bases, with 8 bases between. The CDR3 bases are TGTGCCAGCAGCGTAGAGTGGCTCGATACGCAGTATTTT. Its translation is CASSVEWLDTQYF.

This rearrangement joins TRBV15 to TRBJ2-7, with 9 nucleotides matching TRBD1. CDR1 is LNHNV and CDR2 is YYDKDF in the germline V gene (reference sequence). V shed 5 bases, J shed 3 bases, and the junction held 5 bases outside the gene matches. This CDR3 has 14 residues. The CDR3 DNA reads TGTGCCACCAGCTACCCGGGACAGGGCTACGAGCAGTACTTC. It yields the protein CATSYPGQGYEQYF.

The V call is TRBV30, the J call TRBJ2-1; TRBD1 matches at 8 bases. The CDR3 runs 12 residues. The germline V gene encodes CDR1 GTSNPN and CDR2 SVGIG (reference sequence). V lost 3 bases and J lost 9; bases outside the gene matches: 4. The CDR3 loop reads CAWRRTGIEQFF. The CDR3 DNA follows: TGTGCCTGGAGAAGGACAGGGATTGAGCAGTTCTTC.

V gene TRBV29-1 combines with J gene TRBJ2-2, with D perhaps TRBD2 (7 bases). This CDR3 is 15 amino acids long. Per germline, CDR1 SQVTM and CDR2 ANQGSEA. V lost 2 bases and J 6 bases, leaving 16 bases between the germline ends. The CDR3 DNA follows: TGCAGCGTTGAACGACGACTAGGGGGGGCCGGGGAGCTGTTTTTT. It encodes CSVERRLGGAGELFF.

V gene TRBV9 combines with J gene TRBJ2-7; 7 bases are a match to TRBD2. Germline assignment: CDR1 SGDLS and CDR2 YYNGEE. Unmatched junction bases numbered 5, after V lost 4 bases and J lost 1 base. The CDR3 consists of 14 residues. CDR3 DNA sequence: TGTGCCAGCAGCAGGGGAGGGGTGTCCTACGAGCAGTACTTC. It specifies CASSRGGVSYEQYF.

This clone is medium-sized in the sample. This CDR3 is CATSRDRGYHGYTF. The CDR3 DNA reads TGTGCCACCAGCAGAGATCGAGGGTACCACGGCTACACCTTC. The V and J genes are TRBV15 and TRBJ1-2; D unresolved. Per germline, CDR1 LNHNV and CDR2 YYDKDF (reference sequence). The CDR3 has 14 residues. V lost 0 bases, J lost 8 bases, and 13 bases lay in between.

This sequence joins TRBV13 and TRBJ1-4, with D uncertain. Germline V lookup: CDR1 PRHDT, CDR2 FYEKMQ (reference sequence). Trimming took off 5 bases at V and 8 bases at J, with 12 bases between the two ends. The CDR3 has 13 residues. The CDR3: CASSRASGEKLFF. The CDR3 region has the DNA TGTGCCAGCAGCCGGGCTTCGGGGGAAAAACTGTTTTTT.

The chain employs TRBV18 and TRBJ2-1; D not resolved. Germline lookup yields CDR1 KGHSH and CDR2 LQKENI. The CDR3 runs 13 residues. V dropped 6 bases and J dropped 0 bases, with 6 bases sitting between them. CDR3 sequence reads: CASSTSSYNEQFF. The CDR3 nucleotides read TGTGCCAGCTCCACAAGCTCCTACAATGAGCAGTTCTTC.

The V and J genes are TRBV28 and TRBJ1-5; 7 bases agree with TRBD1. V was pared by 5 bases and J by 3 bases, with 4 bases of the junction left unmatched. The germline V gene has CDR1 MDHEN and CDR2 SYDVKM. The CDR3 covers 14 residues. The CDR3 bases are TGTGCCAGCAGTACCGGGACAGTCAATCAGCCCCAGCATTTT. Translated: CASSTGTVNQPQHF.

The V gene is TRBV5-1, the J gene TRBJ2-3; D remains unclear. V was pared by 4 bases and J by 2 bases, with 11 bases between. Germline V gene sequence: CDR1 SGHRS, CDR2 YFSETQ. The CDR3 extends over 14 amino acids. CDR3 in amino acids: CASSRTSTTDTQYF. DNA for the CDR3: TGCGCCAGCAGCCGCACGAGCACCACAGATACGCAGTATTTT.

V and J are TRBV11-2 and TRBJ2-3; 8 bases fit TRBD1. The germline gives CDR1 SGHAT, CDR2 FQNNGV. This CDR3 contains 16 residues. Trimming at V came to 2 bases and at J to 1 base, leaving 5 bases not matched to a gene. For the CDR3, the DNA is TGTGCCAGCAGCTTATTGGGACAGGCAGGCACAGATACGCAGTATTTT. Translating gives CASSLLGQAGTDTQYF.

The chain uses TRBV28 and TRBJ1-4; 11 bases are shared with TRBD1. J gave up 7 bases and V 3 bases, and 7 bases lay outside the gene matches. The germline gives CDR1 MDHEN, CDR2 SYDVKM. The CDR3 extends over 16 amino acids. DNA for the CDR3: TGTGCCAGCAGTTTCACCCCCGGGACAGGGGGTGAAAAACTGTTTTTT. The encoded protein is CASSFTPGTGGEKLFF.

The chain combines TRBV9 with TRBJ2-7; 15 positions agree with TRBD2. The CDR3 length is 16 residues. CDR1 SGDLS and CDR2 YYNGEE come from the germline V gene. V was clipped by 2 bases and J by 7 bases; unmatched bases: 7. CDR3 region: CASSVGLAGGSEEQYF. CDR3 nucleotide sequence: TGTGCCAGCAGCGTGGGACTAGCGGGAGGTTCGGAAGAGCAGTACTTC.

The gene calls are TRBV27 and TRBJ2-7; 7 nucleotides match TRBD1. Trimming cost V 1 base and J 6 bases; bases outside gene matches: 9. The CDR3 is 15 residues long. Germline V CDR1 and CDR2: MNHEY, SMNVEV (reference sequence). CDR3 in DNA: TGTGCCAGCAGTTTATTTGGACAGGCAGTTGGCGAGCAGTACTTC. This gives the protein CASSLFGQAVGEQYF.